This is a list of T cell receptor beta chains from one sample in a study of immune characterization of retroperitoneal liposarcoma. TCRdb processed the PCR reads anew with MiXCR; each CDR3 protein has one entry. Among about 8,200 distinct CDR3 sequences listed, roughly 41% were seen once. Sequenced sample: tumor tissue. Receptors were obtained from a male donor with retroperitoneal liposarcoma. CDR3s include the opening cysteine and the closing phenylalanine or tryptophan. Fields, in order: V gene, clone size, D gene, J gene, CDR3 protein, CDR3 DNA. A D gene is named only where the DNA matches it firmly. A row's size may be missing; if present it is once, few, many or a size class.

v_call: TRBV11-3; clone_size: few; d_call: TRBD2; j_call: TRBJ2-4; cdr3_aa: CASSLAWGGSHDEQYF; cdr3_nt: TGTGCCAGCAGCTTAGCTTGGGGCGGGAGTCATGATGAGCAGTACTTC
v_call: TRBV27; clone_size: .; d_call: .; j_call: TRBJ2-1; cdr3_aa: CASRESSYNEQFF; cdr3_nt: TGTGCCAGCAGGGAGAGCTCCTACAATGAGCAGTTCTTC
v_call: TRBV7-2; clone_size: .; d_call: .; j_call: TRBJ1-1; cdr3_aa: CASSSTPNTEAFF; cdr3_nt: TGTGCCAGCAGCTCGACACCGAACACTGAAGCTTTCTTT
v_call: TRBV12-3/TRBV12-4; clone_size: .; d_call: TRBD2; j_call: TRBJ2-1; cdr3_aa: CATRLAGFNNEQFF; cdr3_nt: TGTGCCACCCGATTAGCGGGCTTTAACAATGAGCAGTTCTTC
v_call: TRBV6-1; clone_size: .; d_call: .; j_call: TRBJ2-3; cdr3_aa: CASSPSSGETQYF; cdr3_nt: TGTGCCAGCAGTCCTTCGTCCGGGGAGACGCAGTATTTT
v_call: TRBV7-6; clone_size: medium-sized; d_call: TRBD1; j_call: TRBJ2-7; cdr3_aa: CASSLGQGSSYEQYF; cdr3_nt: TGTGCCAGCAGCTTGGGACAGGGGAGCTCCTACGAGCAGTACTTC
v_call: TRBV12-3/TRBV12-4; clone_size: .; d_call: TRBD1; j_call: TRBJ2-1; cdr3_aa: CASKVGTGLYEQFF; cdr3_nt: TGTGCCAGCAAGGTCGGGACAGGACTTTACGAGCAGTTCTTC
v_call: TRBV6-1; clone_size: .; d_call: .; j_call: TRBJ2-7; cdr3_aa: CASSRGHGPSYEQYF; cdr3_nt: TGTGCCAGCAGTCGGGGACACGGGCCATCCTACGAGCAGTACTTC
v_call: TRBV11-3; clone_size: .; d_call: TRBD2; j_call: TRBJ2-5; cdr3_aa: CASSPGAGEGTFSYEQLF; cdr3_nt: TGTGCCAGCAGCCCCGGGGCGGGAGAAGGGACCTTCTCCTACGAGCAGTTATTC
v_call: TRBV6-1; clone_size: .; d_call: .; j_call: TRBJ2-7; cdr3_aa: CASSERKGSLYEQYF; cdr3_nt: TGTGCCAGCAGTGAAAGAAAGGGCAGCCTCTACGAGCAGTACTTC
v_call: TRBV6-1; clone_size: .; d_call: TRBD1; j_call: TRBJ1-5; cdr3_aa: CASSVRGFSNQPQHF; cdr3_nt: TGTGCCAGCAGTGTCAGGGGGTTTAGCAATCAGCCCCAGCATTTT
v_call: TRBV11-2; clone_size: .; d_call: TRBD2; j_call: TRBJ2-1; cdr3_aa: CASSLLAGPQETQFF; cdr3_nt: TGTGCCAGCAGCTTACTAGCGGGGCCCCAAGAGACCCAGTTCTTC
v_call: TRBV12-3/TRBV12-4; clone_size: .; d_call: .; j_call: TRBJ2-3; cdr3_aa: CASSLSRGDDTQYF; cdr3_nt: TGTGCCAGCAGTTTGAGCAGGGGCGACGATACGCAGTATTTT
v_call: TRBV24-1; clone_size: few; d_call: TRBD1; j_call: TRBJ2-1; cdr3_aa: CATSDPQDRERETQFF; cdr3_nt: TGTGCCACCAGTGACCCCCAAGACAGGGAACGAGAGACCCAGTTCTTC
v_call: TRBV6-1; clone_size: .; d_call: .; j_call: TRBJ1-5; cdr3_aa: CASSGGPQPQHF; cdr3_nt: TGTGCCAGCAGCGGTGGTCCTCAGCCCCAGCATTTT
v_call: TRBV7-2; clone_size: .; d_call: TRBD1; j_call: TRBJ1-5; cdr3_aa: CASSPTGGNQPQHF; cdr3_nt: TGTGCCAGCAGCCCGACAGGGGGGAATCAGCCCCAGCATTTT
v_call: TRBV10-3; clone_size: .; d_call: .; j_call: TRBJ2-1; cdr3_aa: CAISEGRDEQFF; cdr3_nt: TGTGCCATCAGTGAAGGTAGAGATGAGCAGTTCTTC
v_call: TRBV7-8; clone_size: medium-sized; d_call: .; j_call: TRBJ2-4; cdr3_aa: CASSSLGGVGRRNEQYF; cdr3_nt: TGTGCCAGCAGCTCCCTAGGGGGTGTAGGACGCAGGAATGAGCAGTACTTC
v_call: TRBV27; clone_size: .; d_call: .; j_call: TRBJ1-2; cdr3_aa: CASSLNRLSYGYTF; cdr3_nt: TGTGCCAGCAGTTTAAACAGACTTAGCTATGGCTACACCTTC
v_call: TRBV11-2; clone_size: few; d_call: .; j_call: TRBJ2-3; cdr3_aa: CASSLVGETDTQYF; cdr3_nt: TGTGCCAGCAGCTTAGTTGGGGAGACAGATACGCAGTATTTT
v_call: TRBV4-3; clone_size: .; d_call: .; j_call: TRBJ2-4; cdr3_aa: CASSQRTAKNIQYF; cdr3_nt: TGCGCCAGCAGCCAGCGGACAGCCAAAAACATTCAGTACTTC
v_call: TRBV6-8; clone_size: once; d_call: .; j_call: TRBJ2-1; cdr3_aa: CASSYSGGIYEQFF; cdr3_nt: TGTGCCAGCAGTTACTCGGGGGGCATCTACGAGCAGTTCTTC
v_call: TRBV12-3/TRBV12-4; clone_size: medium-sized; d_call: TRBD1; j_call: TRBJ2-1; cdr3_aa: CASSFLLTTGQGVYNEQFF; cdr3_nt: TGTGCCAGCAGTTTCCTTTTGACTACCGGACAGGGGGTATACAATGAGCAGTTCTTC
v_call: TRBV11-2; clone_size: .; d_call: .; j_call: TRBJ2-1; cdr3_aa: CASSLVGGGSYEQFF; cdr3_nt: TGTGCCAGCAGCTTAGTGGGCGGGGGCTCCTACGAGCAGTTCTTC
v_call: TRBV7-8; clone_size: few; d_call: TRBD1; j_call: TRBJ2-7; cdr3_aa: CASSLTGASYNEQYF; cdr3_nt: TGTGCCAGCAGCTTGACAGGGGCCTCCTACAATGAGCAGTACTTC
v_call: TRBV12-3/TRBV12-4; clone_size: few; d_call: .; j_call: TRBJ1-1; cdr3_aa: CASSPKGWVGGTEAFF; cdr3_nt: TGTGCCAGCAGTCCCAAGGGGTGGGTGGGCGGCACTGAAGCTTTCTTT
v_call: TRBV25-1; clone_size: .; d_call: .; j_call: TRBJ2-1; cdr3_aa: CASTGHNYNEQFF; cdr3_nt: TGTGCCAGCACGGGACATAACTACAATGAGCAGTTCTTC
v_call: TRBV11-3; clone_size: .; d_call: .; j_call: TRBJ2-1; cdr3_aa: CASSLGGTEQFF; cdr3_nt: TGTGCCAGCAGCTTAGGGGGCACTGAGCAGTTCTTC
v_call: TRBV12-3/TRBV12-4; clone_size: medium-sized; d_call: TRBD1; j_call: TRBJ2-1; cdr3_aa: CASSYRQGGSYNEQFF; cdr3_nt: TGTGCCAGCAGTTACCGACAGGGTGGCTCCTACAATGAGCAGTTCTTC
v_call: TRBV6-1; clone_size: .; d_call: .; j_call: TRBJ2-1; cdr3_aa: CASRWGADNEQFF; cdr3_nt: TGTGCCAGCAGATGGGGGGCCGACAATGAGCAGTTCTTC
v_call: TRBV7-6; clone_size: .; d_call: .; j_call: TRBJ2-2; cdr3_aa: CASSLWGLTDTGELFF; cdr3_nt: TGTGCCAGCAGCTTGTGGGGACTGACCGACACCGGGGAGCTGTTTTTT
v_call: TRBV6-6; clone_size: .; d_call: .; j_call: TRBJ2-1; cdr3_aa: CASSVGLEGYNEQFF; cdr3_nt: TGTGCCAGCAGTGTCGGGCTAGAGGGGTACAATGAGCAGTTCTTC
v_call: TRBV12-3/TRBV12-4; clone_size: few; d_call: .; j_call: TRBJ2-7; cdr3_aa: CASSFLVNNEQYF; cdr3_nt: TGTGCCAGCAGTTTTCTAGTCAATAACGAGCAGTACTTC
v_call: TRBV7-2; clone_size: .; d_call: .; j_call: TRBJ1-5; cdr3_aa: CASSPWGGANQPQHF; cdr3_nt: TGTGCCAGCAGCCCGTGGGGGGGCGCAAATCAGCCCCAGCATTTT
v_call: TRBV4-1; clone_size: .; d_call: TRBD2; j_call: TRBJ2-1; cdr3_aa: CASSPRTSGWDEQFF; cdr3_nt: TGCGCCAGCAGCCCACGGACTAGCGGGTGGGATGAGCAGTTCTTC
v_call: TRBV6-6; clone_size: once; d_call: .; j_call: TRBJ2-5; cdr3_aa: CASSVSRGAETQYF; cdr3_nt: TGTGCCAGCAGTGTCAGTAGGGGAGCGGAGACCCAGTACTTC
v_call: TRBV7-8; clone_size: medium-sized; d_call: TRBD2; j_call: TRBJ2-2; cdr3_aa: CASSLFTGGGPGELFF; cdr3_nt: TGTGCCAGCAGCTTATTTACGGGAGGGGGGCCCGGGGAGCTGTTTTTT
v_call: TRBV7-7; clone_size: medium-sized; d_call: .; j_call: TRBJ2-1; cdr3_aa: CASSLRELGEQFF; cdr3_nt: TGTGCTAGCAGCTTAAGGGAATTGGGTGAGCAGTTCTTC
v_call: TRBV6-6; clone_size: .; d_call: TRBD2; j_call: TRBJ2-3; cdr3_aa: CASSYSLAGDRDEQYF; cdr3_nt: TGTGCCAGCAGTTACTCCCTAGCGGGAGATCGAGACGAGCAGTATTTT
v_call: TRBV7-6; clone_size: medium-sized; d_call: .; j_call: TRBJ2-7; cdr3_aa: CASSSGQWEEQYF; cdr3_nt: TGTGCCAGCAGCTCCGGACAGTGGGAGGAGCAGTACTTC